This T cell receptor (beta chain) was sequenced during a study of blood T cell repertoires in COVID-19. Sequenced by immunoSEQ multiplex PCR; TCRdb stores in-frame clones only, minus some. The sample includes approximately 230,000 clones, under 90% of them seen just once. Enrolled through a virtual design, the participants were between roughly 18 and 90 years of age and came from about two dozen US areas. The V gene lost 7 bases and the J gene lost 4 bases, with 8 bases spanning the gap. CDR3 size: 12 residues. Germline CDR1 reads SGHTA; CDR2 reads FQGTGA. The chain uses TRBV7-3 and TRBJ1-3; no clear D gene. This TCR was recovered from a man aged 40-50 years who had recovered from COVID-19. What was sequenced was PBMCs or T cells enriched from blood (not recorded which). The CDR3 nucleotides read TGTGCCAGCACCCTGGCCGGAAACACCATATATTTT. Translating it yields CASTLAGNTIYF. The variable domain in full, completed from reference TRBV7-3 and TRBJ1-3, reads GAGVSQTPSNKVTEKGKYVELRCDPISGHTALYWYRQSLGQGPEFLIYFQGTGAADDSGLPNDRFFAVRPEGSVSTLKIQRTERGDSAVYLCASTLAGNTIYFGEGSWLTVV.